This TCR beta chain was sequenced in a study of OX40 agonist ivuxolimab in advanced cancers. Clones were sequenced by immunoSEQ multiplex PCR, and TCRdb holds only the in-frame ones, with some missing. The data contain roughly 67,000 clones, about 92% of them seen just once; the ten biggest clones take up roughly 9.7%. The germline CDR1 and CDR2 sequences are MNHEY and SMNVEV (reference sequence). This CDR3 is built from 14 residues. The V end lost 8 bases, the J end lost 6 bases, and 14 bases lay between the germline ends. The specimen comprised CD4+ or CD8+ T cells sorted from blood, sampled in a trial of the OX40 agonist ivuxolimab. This rearrangement joins TRBV27 to TRBJ1-6, with D maybe TRBD1 (5 bases). This sequence originates from an adult with an advanced solid tumor such as melanoma, head and neck, liver or kidney cancer. The CDR3 spells CASSRGAVNSPLHF. CDR3 sequence (DNA): TGTGCCAGCTCCCGGGGCGCCGTTAATTCACCCCTCCACTTT.